These 14 T cell receptor beta chains were sequenced from one sample in a study of blood T cell repertoires in COVID-19. Profiled with immunoSEQ multiplex PCR; TCRdb holds only in-frame clones, not every one. The data show approximately 290,000 clones, with 90% seen just once and 3.5% to 4.5% held by the top ten. The source material was PBMCs or T cells enriched from blood (not recorded which). These receptor sequences come from a woman between 18 and 29 years old with acute COVID-19.

The chain carries TRBV15 and TRBJ2-5, with D possibly being TRBD2 (6 bases). Per the germline V gene, CDR1 is LNHNV and CDR2 is YYDKDF (reference sequence). This CDR3 is built from 17 residues. The germline V and J ends were trimmed by 3 bases and 0 bases, with 17 bases remaining between them. CDR3 sequence (DNA): TGTGCCACCAGCAGCGGAGGGGCTCGAGACTACCAAGAGACCCAGTACTTC. Residues: CATSSGGARDYQETQYF.

This sequence joins TRBV3-1 (or the pseudogene TRBV3-2) and TRBJ1-4; D gene ambiguous. V was shortened by 0 bases and J by 0 bases, with 8 bases between the two germline ends. CDR3 length: 16 residues. Germline CDR1 is LGHDT and CDR2 is YNNKEL (reference sequence). The CDR3 nucleotides are TGTGCCAGCAGCCAAGATCCGGCGGCAACTAATGAAAAACTGTTTTTT. It encodes CASSQDPAATNEKLFF.

The rearrangement joins TRBV11-3 to TRBJ1-4, with a tentative D call TRBD1 (5 bases). The CDR3 loop spans 15 amino acids. Trimming took off 5 bases at V and 2 bases at J, with 12 bases between the two ends. The germline gives CDR1 SGHNT, CDR2 YENEEA. CDR3 nucleotides: TGTGCCAGCAGCCGCGGGGAGGGGACTAATGAAAAACTGTTTTTT. Amino acid sequence: CASSRGEGTNEKLFF.

The chain employs TRBV10-3 and TRBJ2-7; TRBD1 matches at 8 bases. The trim removed 3 bases at V and 1 base at J, leaving 2 bases unmatched. There are 14 residues in the CDR3. Germline loops: CDR1 ENHRY, CDR2 SYGVKD. Here the CDR3 DNA reads TGTGCCATCAGTGACCGGGACAGGTCCTACGAGCAGTACTTC. This encodes CAISDRDRSYEQYF.

This rearrangement joins TRBV15 to TRBJ2-1; weak D call: TRBD2 (6 bases). The CDR3 loop spans 15 amino acids. Germline assignment: CDR1 LNHNV and CDR2 YYDKDF (reference sequence). Trimming removed 5 bases from V and 6 bases from J, with 17 bases in between. The CDR3 protein is CATSVGDFPSNEQFF. As DNA, the CDR3 is TGTGCCACCAGCGTCGGGGACTTCCCCTCCAATGAGCAGTTCTTC.

The chain is built from TRBV11-2 and TRBJ1-2, with 7 bases lining up with TRBD1. In germline, CDR1 is SGHAT, CDR2 FQNNGV. V was pared by 5 bases and J by 5 bases, with 8 bases of the junction left unmatched. The CDR3 loop spans 14 amino acids. The CDR3 protein is CASSLQTGEYGYTF. Here the CDR3 DNA reads TGTGCCAGCAGCCTACAAACAGGGGAATATGGCTACACCTTC.

Of note for this clone: Other DNA sequences within the sample encode an identical CDR3. The rearrangement links TRBV18 to TRBJ1-5; 8 positions match TRBD1. Per the germline V gene, CDR1 is KGHSH and CDR2 is LQKENI. This CDR3 comprises 14 residues. The V and J ends lost 3 bases and 5 bases, in that order; junction bases with no gene match: 3. In DNA form, the CDR3 reads TGTGCCAGCTCACCTCTACAGGGGGATCAGCCCCAGCATTTT. Residues: CASSPLQGDQPQHF.

This rearrangement joins TRBV6-5 to TRBJ1-2; no clear D. CDR1 is MNHEY, CDR2 SVGAGI, per germline. Trimming took off 0 bases at V and 0 bases at J, with 8 bases between the two ends. The CDR3 has 15 amino acids. The CDR3 reads CASSYSSLTNYGYTF. CDR3 sequence (DNA): TGTGCCAGCAGTTACTCCTCGCTAACTAACTATGGCTACACCTTC.

In this sample, this clone turned up once. The genes are TRBV5-6 and TRBJ2-1; D uncertain. The V gene lost 2 bases and the J gene lost 4 bases, with 22 bases spanning the gap. The CDR3 loop spans 18 amino acids. Looked up from germline, CDR1 is SGHDT and CDR2 is YYEEEE. The DNA of the CDR3 is TGTGCCAGCAGCTTAGTGGTAGCCCCTCCTTCTTCGTACAATGAGCAGTTCTTC. This gives the protein CASSLVVAPPSSYNEQFF.

The gene calls are TRBV5-1 and TRBJ1-1, with D possibly matching TRBD1 (6 bases). The CDR3 sequence is 17 residues long. V dropped 4 bases and J dropped 1 base, with 20 bases sitting between them. CDR1 is SGHRS and CDR2 is YFSETQ in the germline V gene. CDR3 sequence reads: CASSQAGAGSGNTEAFF. Written as DNA, the CDR3 is TGCGCCAGCAGCCAAGCGGGGGCGGGCTCCGGGAACACTGAAGCTTTCTTT.

The chain recombines TRBV11-2 with TRBJ1-6; 7 bases align to TRBD1. Looked up from germline, CDR1 is SGHAT and CDR2 is FQNNGV. J was trimmed by 9 bases and V by 1 base; bases with no gene match: 3. This CDR3 comprises 14 residues. The CDR3 loop is CASSLAGGSSPLHF. As DNA, the CDR3 is TGTGCCAGCAGCTTAGCAGGGGGTAGTTCACCCCTCCACTTT.

This chain links TRBV5-1 with TRBJ2-1; 10 positions agree with TRBD2. This CDR3 has 14 residues. The V segment lost 5 bases and the J segment 8 bases; nucleotides outside the gene matches: 7. CDR1 and CDR2 from the germline V gene are SGHRS and YFSETQ. Here the CDR3 DNA reads TGCGCCAGCAGATCTAGCGGGAGTAACTATGAGCAGTTCTTC. Translated: CASRSSGSNYEQFF. The full variable domain, its missing parts supplied by reference TRBV5-1 and TRBJ2-1, is KAGVTQTPRYLIKTRGQQVTLSCSPISGHRSVSWYQQTPGQGLQFLFEYFSETQRNKGNFPGRFSGRQFSNSRSEMNVSTLELGDSALYLCASRSSGSNYEQFFGPGTRLTVL.

This chain uses TRBV28 with TRBJ2-7; D possibly corresponds to TRBD1 (5 bases). V was cut by 3 bases and J by 3 bases, with 18 bases left in between. Germline V lookup: CDR1 MDHEN, CDR2 SYDVKM. The CDR3 extends over 16 amino acids. CDR3 in DNA: TGTGCCAGCAGTTTGAAGGTGTGGCAGGGAAGCTACGAGCAGTACTTC. Its translation: CASSLKVWQGSYEQYF.

In this sample, this clone turned up once. The CDR3 DNA sequence: TGTGCCAGCAGTTTATGGGGAGGAAGAATGGACACTGAAGCTTTCTTT. Translation gives CASSLWGGRMDTEAFF. V gene TRBV27 combines with J gene TRBJ1-1; no reliable D call. V dropped 1 base and J dropped 3 bases, with 15 bases sitting between them. The CDR3 loop spans 16 amino acids. Germline CDR1 MNHEY, CDR2 SMNVEV (reference sequence).